Listed below are T cell receptor beta chains from one sample, sequenced in a study of regulatory T cells in long-lasting Graves disease. TCRdb reanalysed the multiplex PCR reads using MiXCR and keeps one entry per CDR3 protein. The sample lists hundreds of thousands of distinct CDR3 sequences; under 20% were seen once. These records were also assigned to another study, of T cells in Graves' hyperthyroidism and ophthalmopathy.

Here the sequenced sample was peripheral blood mononuclear cells (PBMCs), taken at new diagnosis, from a patient treated with antithyroid drugs. The receptor set was obtained from a woman aged 30 to 39 with Graves disease. The conserved cysteine and the conserved F or W are not part of the CDR3 here.

J gene: TRBJ2-3
V gene: TRBV5-1
CDR3 protein: ASSLGDSGSTDTPY

J gene: TRBJ2-1
V gene: TRBV27
CDR3 protein: ASSLDFPLYNEQF

J gene: TRBJ2-1
V gene: TRBV5-1
CDR3 protein: ASSPGLGNEQF

J gene: TRBJ2-5
V gene: TRBV25-1
CDR3 protein: ASSEGKNRPETQY

J gene: TRBJ1-5
V gene: TRBV28
CDR3 protein: ASRGDRGIQPQH

J gene: TRBJ1-2
V gene: TRBV28
CDR3 protein: ASRLTQSHGYT

J gene: TRBJ1-2
V gene: TRBV29-1
CDR3 protein: SVSSGSYGYT

J gene: TRBJ1-5
V gene: TRBV20-1
CDR3 protein: SAGRGPPGGPQH

J gene: TRBJ2-5
V gene: TRBV20-1
CDR3 protein: SASPTGRQETQY

J gene: TRBJ2-1
V gene: TRBV4-1
CDR3 protein: ASSQVLVGSYNEQF

J gene: TRBJ2-7
V gene: TRBV28
CDR3 protein: ASSLSTTGSSYEQY

J gene: TRBJ2-7
V gene: TRBV7-2
CDR3 protein: ASNSRALGEREQY

J gene: TRBJ2-5
V gene: TRBV18
CDR3 protein: ASSPIGQETQY

J gene: TRBJ2-7
V gene: TRBV20-1
CDR3 protein: SASPGTGGYEQY

J gene: TRBJ2-1
V gene: TRBV20-1
CDR3 protein: SALGQGGNEQF

J gene: TRBJ2-1
V gene: TRBV11-2
CDR3 protein: ASSLGNWLF

J gene: TRBJ1-5
V gene: TRBV7-8
CDR3 protein: ASSPILNRGSRSNSNQPQH

J gene: TRBJ1-5
V gene: TRBV5-1
CDR3 protein: ASSPLGNQPQH

J gene: TRBJ1-5
V gene: TRBV7-8
CDR3 protein: ASSLEGGQIPNQPQH

J gene: TRBJ1-5
V gene: TRBV14
CDR3 protein: ASSQETGTVINQPQH

J gene: TRBJ1-6
V gene: TRBV20-1
CDR3 protein: SAGPNRGTNSPLH

J gene: TRBJ2-7
V gene: TRBV5-1
CDR3 protein: ASSFTLRKSAYEQY

J gene: TRBJ2-1
V gene: TRBV30
CDR3 protein: AWRVDSPGLVMNEQF

J gene: TRBJ1-1
V gene: TRBV28
CDR3 protein: ASSSPNRHTEAF

J gene: TRBJ2-7
V gene: TRBV12-3/TRBV12-4
CDR3 protein: ASSPAVEQY

J gene: TRBJ2-7
V gene: TRBV29-1
CDR3 protein: SVFRDRSSYEQY

J gene: TRBJ2-1
V gene: TRBV12-3/TRBV12-4
CDR3 protein: ASSLLEAQF